This TCR beta chain was observed in a study of CD8+ T cells in alopecia areata. Whole-study context: Treatment comprised oral tofacitinib, 5 to 10 mg twice daily, in treated patients.

Collected material from alopecia areata patients comprised lesional scalp punch biopsies and peripheral blood. This CDR3 has 14 residues. Germline CDR1 reads SGHRS; CDR2 reads YFSETQ. TCR sequencing used cDNA made by reverse transcription of extracted RNA. Sequencing was performed with immunoSEQ multiplex PCR; in TCRdb, only in-frame clones are kept and a portion is missing. Of 9,500 to 15,000 clones in the sample, roughly 60% were seen once. The TCR sequence derives from a human donor with alopecia areata. Sequenced input: skin. The V call is TRBV5-1, the J call TRBJ2-5, with 9 positions matching TRBD1. The closer fit of TRBJ2-7 to the DNA end suggests the J call may be wrong. CDR3: CASSPGQGGYEQYF. The CDR3 DNA reads as TGCGCCAGCAGCCCGGGACAGGGTGGCTACGAGCAGTACTTC.